A selection of T cell receptor beta chains follows, all from one sample in a study of OX40 agonist ivuxolimab in advanced cancers. Using immunoSEQ multiplex PCR, the repertoire was profiled, and TCRdb retains in-frame clones only, with some absent. The sample consists of fewer than 65,000 clones, about 90% of them appearing once. Sample: CD4+ or CD8+ T cells sorted from blood, taken in a trial of the OX40 agonist ivuxolimab. Receptor source: an adult with an advanced solid tumor such as melanoma, head and neck, liver or kidney cancer. CDR3s include the opening cysteine and the closing phenylalanine or tryptophan. The D gene is left open where the match is weak. Clone size is not always given. Where it is, it says once, few, many or a class for expanded clones.

v_gene,abundance,j_gene,d_gene,CDR3nt,CDR3aa
TRBV14,-,TRBJ2-3,-,TGTGCCAGCAGCCAAGTTAATCTGCTACCTACAGATACGCAGTATTTT,CASSQVNLLPTDTQYF
TRBV7-9,-,TRBJ2-7,TRBD1,TGTGCCAGCAGCCGTCCGGACAGGGCTCTTTACGAGCAGTACTTC,CASSRPDRALYEQYF
TRBV15,once,TRBJ2-3,TRBD1,TGTGCCACCAGCAGAGGGCAGGGGGCAGCAGATACGCAGTATTTT,CATSRGQGAADTQYF
TRBV7-9,once,TRBJ2-1,TRBD2,TGTGCCAGCAGCCCAGCGGGACTAGCGGGAGTGCATGAGCAGTTCTTC,CASSPAGLAGVHEQFF
TRBV19,-,TRBJ1-5,TRBD1,TGTGCCAGTAGTATCGGACAGGGGTTTGATCAGCCCCAGCATTTT,CASSIGQGFDQPQHF
TRBV19,-,TRBJ1-4,-,TGTGCCAGTAGTAAGAGGTTGGGCAAAACTAATGAAAAACTGTTTTTT,CASSKRLGKTNEKLFF
TRBV5-5,-,TRBJ2-1,-,TGTGCCAGCAGCCCCATCCGTTACAATGAGCAGTTCTTC,CASSPIRYNEQFF
TRBV11-3,few,TRBJ2-7,-,TGTGCCAGCAGCTCCTTTGCGGAGATGGGGGCCGAGCAGTACTTC,CASSSFAEMGAEQYF
TRBV5-4,-,TRBJ2-5,TRBD2,TGTGCCAGCAGCTTGGGGGTAGCGGGGCCCCCTCAAGAGACCCAGTACTTC,CASSLGVAGPPQETQYF
TRBV27,-,TRBJ1-3,-,TGTGCCAGCAGTTGGAATGGCCCAGGAAACACCATATATTTT,CASSWNGPGNTIYF
TRBV6-5,-,TRBJ2-7,-,TGTGCCAGCAGGTCGCTAATAGAGCAGTACTTC,CASRSLIEQYF
TRBV28,-,TRBJ2-3,-,TGTGCCAGCATAGTCGCAGATACGCAGTATTTT,CASIVADTQYF
TRBV7-8,-,TRBJ1-5,-,TGTGCCAGCAGCTTAGTAGATCAGCCCCAGCATTTT,CASSLVDQPQHF
TRBV4-3,-,TRBJ2-5,-,TGCGCCAGCAGTCAAGAGCGGCCGGGAGAGACCCAGTACTTC,CASSQERPGETQYF
TRBV27,-,TRBJ2-7,-,TGTGCCAGCAGCCCTGGACCTCCCTACGAGCAGTACTTC,CASSPGPPYEQYF
TRBV6-5,-,TRBJ2-3,TRBD1,TGTGCCAGCAGGGGGACAGGGGGCGCCACAGATACGCAGTATTTT,CASRGTGGATDTQYF